A single sample is the source of the 24 T cell receptor beta chains below, sequenced in a study of cytotoxic CD8 clonotypes in ibrutinib-treated CLL. Libraries were prepared by immunoSEQ multiplex PCR; TCRdb keeps only in-frame clonotypes and omits some of them. The sample lists about 50,000 clones, over 65% occurring once. The input for sequencing was PBMCs, taken after 24 months of ibrutinib treatment. These receptors were taken from a human donor with chronic lymphocytic leukemia.

The chain recombines TRBV4-3 with TRBJ2-3; D is tentatively TRBD1 or TRBD2 (5 bases each). CDR3 size: 15 residues. CDR1 is LGHNA and CDR2 is YSLEER in the germline V gene. Trimming took off 0 bases at V and 6 bases at J, with 13 bases between the two ends. CDR3 bases: TGCGCCAGCAGCCAAGAAGCAGGGAGATTGGATACGCAGTATTTT. Protein sequence: CASSQEAGRLDTQYF.

Here the CDR3 DNA reads TGTGCCAGCAGACTAGCGGGAGCGGGAGAGCAGTACTTC. It is translated as CASRLAGAGEQYF. This chain connects TRBV2 to TRBJ2-7; 11 positions agree with TRBD2. Per the germline V gene, CDR1 is SNHLY and CDR2 is FYNNEI. This CDR3 is 13 amino acids long. Germline trimming cut 6 bases from V and 7 bases from J; bases unmatched to any gene: 5.

This chain joins TRBV11-2 and TRBJ2-1; 7 bases are shared with TRBD2. From germline, CDR1 is SGHAT and CDR2 FQNNGV. Trimming took 0 bases from V and 5 from J; bases not matched to a gene: 7. The CDR3 extends over 16 amino acids. CDR3 nucleotides: TGTGCCAGCAGCTTAGAGCGGACTAGGTCTGACAATGAGCAGTTCTTC. It encodes CASSLERTRSDNEQFF. Together with reference TRBV11-2 and TRBJ2-1, the CDR3 gives the full variable domain: EAGVAQSPRYKIIEKRQSVAFWCNPISGHATLYWYQQILGQGPKLLIQFQNNGVVDDSQLPKDRFSAERLKGVDSTLKIQPAKLEDSAVYLCASSLERTRSDNEQFFGPGTRLTVL.

The CDR3, as DNA: TGTGCCAGCAGCGTAATCCCGGGACAGGATTTGAACACTGAAGCTTTCTTT. As protein: CASSVIPGQDLNTEAFF. The chain recombines TRBV9 with TRBJ1-1; 8 bases match TRBD1. Germline V gene sequence: CDR1 SGDLS, CDR2 YYNGEE. The ends lost 1 base at V and 0 bases at J; junction bases unmatched: 8. CDR3 size: 17 residues.

The rearrangement uses TRBV9 and TRBJ1-6, with a possible D match to TRBD1 (5 bases). Looked up from germline, CDR1 is SGDLS and CDR2 is YYNGEE. The ends were cut back, 0 bases at V and 8 bases at J, with 9 bases in the middle. This CDR3 spans 14 amino acids. The CDR3 spells CASSVAGADSPLHF. DNA of the CDR3: TGTGCCAGCAGCGTAGCTGGGGCCGATTCACCCCTCCACTTT.

The chain links TRBV19 to TRBJ2-1; 10 bases line up with TRBD2. From germline, CDR1 is LNHDA and CDR2 SQIVND (reference sequence). CDR3 size: 16 residues. The junction had 4 bases not matched to a gene; V was cut back by 1 base and J by 4 bases. The CDR3: CASSIGGTSVYNEQFF. The CDR3 region has the DNA TGTGCCAGTAGTATAGGTGGGACTAGCGTATACAATGAGCAGTTCTTC.

The chain joins TRBV23-1 to TRBJ1-2, with D tentatively TRBD1 (6 bases). TRBV23-1 is flagged as an ORF with uncertain function. V was clipped by 7 bases and J by 1 base, with 16 bases between them. The CDR3 is 15 residues long. The CDR3 loop is CASNPTGFVNYGYTF. CDR3 bases: TGCGCCAGCAACCCAACAGGGTTCGTTAACTATGGCTACACCTTC.

The genes are TRBV5-1 and TRBJ2-7; D unclear. CDR1 and CDR2 (germline): SGHRS, YFSETQ. The CDR3 length is 13 residues. With 0 bases removed from V and 3 bases from J, the gap between germline ends came to 7 bases. CDR3 sequence: CASSLAVFYEQYF. The CDR3 DNA is TGCGCCAGCAGCTTGGCCGTCTTCTACGAGCAGTACTTC.

This clone was seen only once. This chain joins TRBV28 and TRBJ2-4; D may be TRBD1 (5 bases). The CDR3 covers 13 residues. Germline V CDR1 and CDR2: MDHEN, SYDVKM. Trimming cost V 3 bases and J 7 bases, with 10 bases left between them. The CDR3 bases are TGTGCCAGCAGTTTCGCTGGGGCGAACATTCAGTACTTC. Translating gives CASSFAGANIQYF. The full variable domain, in which reference TRBV28 and TRBJ2-4 provide the parts outside the CDR3, is DVKVTQSSRYLVKRTGEKVFLECVQDMDHENMFWYRQDPGLGLRLIYFSYDVKMKEKGDIPEGYSVSREKKERFSLILESASTNQTSMYLCASSFAGANIQYFGAGTRLSVL.

V usage is TRBV6-6 and J usage is TRBJ2-7; 8 bases fit TRBD2. This CDR3 is 14 amino acids long. Germline V gene lookup returns CDR1 MNHNY and CDR2 SVGAGI (reference sequence). Losses at the gene ends were 5 bases for V and 5 bases for J; bases not matched to a gene: 8. In DNA, the CDR3 is TGTGCCAGCAGTCCAAGGACTAGCATCAACGAGCAGTACTTC. Its translation: CASSPRTSINEQYF.

The chain is built from TRBV19 and TRBJ1-3, with a weak D call TRBD1 (5 bases). CDR1 is LNHDA and CDR2 is SQIVND in the germline V gene (reference sequence). V lost 9 bases, J lost 0 bases, and 12 bases lay in between. The CDR3 length is 14 residues. The CDR3 sequence: CASRDRSSGNTIYF. CDR3 coding DNA: TGTGCCAGCCGGGACCGCAGCTCTGGAAACACCATATATTTT. Based on the CDR3 plus reference TRBV19 and TRBJ1-3, the full variable domain is DGGITQSPKYLFRKEGQNVTLSCEQNLNHDAMYWYRQDPGQGLRLIYYSQIVNDFQKGDIAEGYSVSREKKESFPLTVTSAQKNPTAFYLCASRDRSSGNTIYFGEGSWLTVV.

The chain joins TRBV5-4 to TRBJ2-1, with TRBD1 identical over 10 bases. Germline V gene sequence: CDR1 SGHNT, CDR2 YYREEE (reference sequence). The trim removed 4 bases at V and 4 bases at J, leaving 5 bases unmatched. The CDR3 spans 15 residues. The CDR3 sequence is CASSPDRGNYNEQFF. DNA for the CDR3: TGTGCCAGCAGCCCGGACAGGGGGAATTACAATGAGCAGTTCTTC.

This chain joins TRBV29-1 and TRBJ2-2; D is unresolved. The length of the CDR3 is 13 residues. V lost 4 bases to trimming and J lost 2 bases, with 8 bases between them. Germline CDR1 reads SQVTM; CDR2 reads ANQGSEA. CDR3 sequence (DNA): TGCAGCGTTGCGGTTAGCAACACCGGGGAGCTGTTTTTT. Translation: CSVAVSNTGELFF.

DNA of the CDR3: TGTGCCAGTAGTGAACGACAGGGGTTGTACACAGATACGCAGTATTTT. Translation gives CASSERQGLYTDTQYF. This chain uses TRBV19 with TRBJ2-3; TRBD1 matches 8 bases. Per the germline V gene, CDR1 is LNHDA and CDR2 is SQIVND (reference sequence). The V segment lost 5 bases and the J segment 2 bases; nucleotides outside the gene matches: 9. The CDR3 consists of 16 residues.

This chain uses TRBV30 with TRBJ2-5; TRBD2 aligns across 8 bases. Germline trimming cut 0 bases from V and 1 base from J; bases unmatched to any gene: 10. This CDR3 has 17 amino acids. The germline V gene encodes CDR1 GTSNPN and CDR2 SVGIG (reference sequence). In nucleotides, the CDR3 is TGTGCCTGGAGTGTAGGGCTAGCGGGCCCCCTCCAAGAGACCCAGTACTTC. It codes for CAWSVGLAGPLQETQYF.

J is TRBJ1-1 and V is TRBV4-1, with D tentatively TRBD1 (6 bases). V lost 4 bases to trimming and J lost 2 bases, with 11 bases between them. The germline CDR1 and CDR2 sequences are MGHRA and YSYEKL. The CDR3 contains 14 residues. The CDR3 is CASSPRTDNTEAFF. The CDR3 DNA reads as TGCGCCAGCAGCCCCCGGACAGATAACACTGAAGCTTTCTTT.

This clone was found once. The V call is TRBV6-6, the J call TRBJ2-2; TRBD2 aligns across 10 bases. Germline CDR1 and CDR2: MNHNY and SVGAGI (reference sequence). The trim removed 8 bases at V and 1 base at J, leaving 4 bases unmatched. CDR3 length: 15 residues. The CDR3 nucleotides are TGTGCCAGCGCCCGGACTAGCGGGAACACCGGGGAGCTGTTTTTT. Translating it yields CASARTSGNTGELFF.

The chain couples TRBV14 to TRBJ2-3; D is possibly TRBD1 (5 bases). Germline assignment: CDR1 SGHDN and CDR2 FVKESK. V was shortened by 5 bases and J by 4 bases, with 10 bases between the two germline ends. This CDR3 spans 13 amino acids. The CDR3 sequence is CASSSQVSDTQYF. The CDR3 DNA sequence: TGTGCCAGCAGCTCACAGGTCTCAGATACGCAGTATTTT.

J is TRBJ2-3 and V is TRBV4-2, with 7 nucleotides matching TRBD2. The CDR3 runs to 16 residues. From germline, CDR1 is LGHNA and CDR2 YNFKEQ. J lost 2 bases, V lost 0 bases, and 5 bases had no gene match. The CDR3 DNA reads TGTGCCAGCAGCCAAGATCCTAGCGGAGTCACAGATACGCAGTATTTT. Amino acids: CASSQDPSGVTDTQYF.

The rearrangement uses TRBV10-3 and TRBJ2-7; 7 bases map to TRBD1. The trim removed 7 bases at V and 0 bases at J, leaving 9 bases unmatched. This CDR3 comprises 15 residues. Germline CDR1 and CDR2: ENHRY and SYGVKD. CDR3 sequence: CAITDRDSTSYEQYF. CDR3 DNA: TGTGCCATCACTGACCGGGACAGCACCTCCTACGAGCAGTACTTC.

The chain is built from TRBV7-8 and TRBJ2-2, with 9 bases lining up with TRBD2. In germline, CDR1 is SGHVS, CDR2 FQNEAQ. J lost 4 bases, V lost 5 bases, and 5 bases had no gene match. The CDR3 spans 15 residues. CDR3 sequence (DNA): TGTGCCAGCAGCCGTAGCGGGGGTGCCACCGGGGAGCTGTTTTTT. Protein product: CASSRSGGATGELFF.

The chain uses TRBV15 and TRBJ2-5; weak D call: TRBD1 (6 bases). Germline CDR1 reads LNHNV; CDR2 reads YYDKDF (reference sequence). This CDR3 has 14 residues. Trimming took off 4 bases at V and 1 base at J, with 10 bases between the two ends. For the CDR3, the DNA is TGTGCCACCAGCACTAGGACAGTCCAAGAGACCCAGTACTTC. It is translated as CATSTRTVQETQYF.

The chain joins TRBV5-1 to TRBJ2-3, with D uncertain. V was trimmed by 8 bases and J by 3 bases, leaving 7 bases between them. CDR1 and CDR2 (germline): SGHRS, YFSETQ. CDR3 length: 11 amino acids. The CDR3 DNA is TGCGCCAGTTCAGCGACAGATACGCAGTATTTT. Translation gives CASSATDTQYF.

This chain links TRBV5-1 with TRBJ2-6, with a possible D match to TRBD1 (5 bases). V was clipped by 4 bases and J by 2 bases, with 13 bases between them. This CDR3 comprises 16 residues. Germline V gives CDR1 SGHRS, CDR2 YFSETQ. CDR3 loop: CASSTGPSAGANVLTF. The CDR3 DNA reads TGCGCCAGCAGCACAGGACCGTCCGCTGGGGCCAACGTCCTGACTTTC.